Listed below are T cell receptor beta chains from one sample, sequenced in a study of blood T cell repertoires in COVID-19. TCRdb's copy holds only in-frame clones and misses some; the assay was immunoSEQ multiplex PCR. This sample has tens of thousands of clones, with about 80% found just once. The source material was peripheral blood. All receptors come from a human donor in a cohort sampled during active COVID-19. Each CDR3 is given with its conserved first and last residue. Each record gives: clone size, D gene, V gene, J gene, CDR3 DNA, CDR3 protein. A D gene is named only where the DNA matches it firmly. Clone size is shown for a subset of rows, as once, few, many or a class of expanded clone.

NA,NA,TRBV21-1,TRBJ2-3,TGTGCCAGCACCAAAGGTGGCGGGGGCACAGATACGCAGTATTTT,CASTKGGGGTDTQYF
NA,TRBD1,TRBV19,TRBJ1-2,TGTGCCAGCAGACAGGGGGCTATTGGCTACACCTTC,CASRQGAIGYTF
NA,NA,TRBV2,TRBJ1-5,TGTGCCATCGGCGGGAAAGGAGGCAATCAGCCCCAGCATTTT,CAIGGKGGNQPQHF
NA,TRBD1,TRBV4-1,TRBJ2-7,TGCGCCAGCAGCCAAGGGAGACAGGGGTACGAGCAGTACTTC,CASSQGRQGYEQYF
NA,TRBD2,TRBV10-1,TRBJ2-3,TGCGCCAGCAGTGATGGGACTAGCGGGACCTCAGATACGCAGTATTTT,CASSDGTSGTSDTQYF
NA,NA,TRBV19,TRBJ1-5,TGTGCCAGTAGGGGGGCGGGCAATCAGCCCCAGCATTTT,CASRGAGNQPQHF
once,NA,TRBV10-2,TRBJ2-7,TGCGCCAGCAGTGAGTCGAGATACAGCTACGAGCAGTACTTC,CASSESRYSYEQYF
NA,TRBD2,TRBV3-1/TRBV3-2,TRBJ2-5,TGTGCCAGCAGCCAAGCCGCGGGGGGGGAGACCCAGTACTTC,CASSQAAGGETQYF
NA,NA,TRBV6-5,TRBJ1-1,TGTGCCAGCAATAGGGGTGGCACTGAAGCTTTCTTT,CASNRGGTEAFF
NA,TRBD2,TRBV9,TRBJ2-1,TGTGCCAGCAGCGTAGGGCTAGCGGTCTACAGTGAGCAGTTCTTC,CASSVGLAVYSEQFF
NA,NA,TRBV7-9,TRBJ1-3,TGTGCCAGCAGCTTAGAGGGGAGGAACACCATATATTTT,CASSLEGRNTIYF
NA,NA,TRBV19,TRBJ1-2,TGTGCCAGTAGTATTACAATGGCCTCCAGCTACACCTTC,CASSITMASSYTF
few,NA,TRBV7-9,TRBJ1-2,TGTGCCAGCAGCCCCGAAGCATTGCATGGCTACACCTTC,CASSPEALHGYTF
NA,NA,TRBV6-5,TRBJ2-7,TGTGCCAGCGGAACAGGGATCGAGCAGTACTTC,CASGTGIEQYF
NA,NA,TRBV4-1,TRBJ2-6,TGCGCCAGCAGCCAAGATTCAGGTACTCACTCTGGGGCCAACGTCCTGACTTTC,CASSQDSGTHSGANVLTF
NA,TRBD2,TRBV4-2,TRBJ2-5,TGTGCCAGCAGCCAAGCTTCTAGCGGCCAAGAGACCCAGTACTTC,CASSQASSGQETQYF
NA,TRBD1,TRBV19,TRBJ2-7,TGTGCCAGTAGTACCGGGACAGGCTACGAGCAGTACTTC,CASSTGTGYEQYF
once,NA,TRBV21-1,TRBJ2-7,TGTGCCAGCAGCAAAGCCCTGGGACAGGACTACGAGCAGTACTTC,CASSKALGQDYEQYF
NA,TRBD1,TRBV28,TRBJ1-1,TGTGCCAGCAGTTTGATTATGAGGGGGCGGAGGACTGAAGCTTTCTTT,CASSLIMRGRRTEAFF
NA,NA,TRBV27,TRBJ2-2,TGTGCCAGCAGTGAGGGGACAACCGGGGAGCTGTTTTTT,CASSEGTTGELFF
NA,TRBD1,TRBV4-1,TRBJ1-3,TGCGCCAGCAGCCAAGTCCAGGGGGACGTTGCTGGAAACACCATATATTTT,CASSQVQGDVAGNTIYF
many,NA,TRBV30,TRBJ2-3,TGTGCCTGGATCTCTTATCGGGAAAGCACAGATACGCAGTATTTT,CAWISYRESTDTQYF
NA,TRBD2,TRBV7-9,TRBJ2-1,TGTGCCAGCAGCCCCGGGGGAGCGGGGGGAGATGAGCAGTTCTTC,CASSPGGAGGDEQFF
NA,NA,TRBV5-4,TRBJ1-2,TGTGCCAGCAGTGAGCAGGGCCTACACACTAACTATGGCTACACCTTC,CASSEQGLHTNYGYTF
NA,NA,TRBV4-3,TRBJ1-4,TGCGCCAGCAGCCAGGCGACAGGAACTAATGAAAAACTGTTTTTT,CASSQATGTNEKLFF
NA,NA,TRBV3-1/TRBV3-2,TRBJ1-1,TGTGCCAGCAGCCCATTGAACACACAGGGTGTTGAAGCTTTCTTT,CASSPLNTQGVEAFF
NA,NA,TRBV13,TRBJ1-2,TGTGCCAGCAGCTCCGCCACAGGGTTCGATGGCTACACCTTC,CASSSATGFDGYTF
NA,TRBD1,TRBV19,TRBJ2-7,TGTGCCAGTAGTATATCCAGAGACAGGGGCCGGTACGGCGAGCAGTACTTC,CASSISRDRGRYGEQYF
NA,TRBD2,TRBV7-9,TRBJ2-5,TGTGCCAGCAGCGTAGGGGGACTAGAAGAGACCCAGTACTTC,CASSVGGLEETQYF
NA,NA,TRBV28,TRBJ1-2,TGTGCCAGCAGTTTAACGGTGAAGGGCTACACCTTC,CASSLTVKGYTF
NA,NA,TRBV7-9,TRBJ1-1,TGTGCCAGCAGCTGGGGGGATGGGAGCACTGAAGCTTTCTTT,CASSWGDGSTEAFF
NA,NA,TRBV3-1/TRBV3-2,TRBJ1-2,TGTGCCAGCAGCCTGAAGGGGGGGAGCTATGGCTACACCTTC,CASSLKGGSYGYTF
NA,NA,TRBV18,TRBJ1-1,TGTGCCAGCTCACTGAAACGGGAGTTTGAAGCTTTCTTT,CASSLKREFEAFF
NA,TRBD1,TRBV5-1,TRBJ1-4,TGCGCCAGCAGCCCAAACTCAGGGGGGCAGGAAAAACTGTTTTTT,CASSPNSGGQEKLFF
NA,NA,TRBV7-8,TRBJ2-6,TGTGCCAGCAGCTTTAGCCCGTCCGGTCCTGGGGCCAACGTCCTGACTTTC,CASSFSPSGPGANVLTF
NA,NA,TRBV20-1,TRBJ2-3,TGCAGTGCTAGTAGTAAGGAGCGTAGCACAGATACGCAGTATTTT,CSASSKERSTDTQYF
NA,TRBD1,TRBV12-3/TRBV12-4,TRBJ2-7,TGTGCCAGCAGTTTCCTTGACAGGGACGAGCAGTACTTC,CASSFLDRDEQYF
NA,NA,TRBV5-4,TRBJ1-1,TGTGCCAGCATTCAAAACTCTGGCACTGAAGCTTTCTTT,CASIQNSGTEAFF
NA,NA,TRBV30,TRBJ1-3,TGTGCCTGGAGGGGCGGGGGAGTTGGAAACACCATATATTTT,CAWRGGGVGNTIYF
once,TRBD2,TRBV11-2,TRBJ2-1,TGTGCCAGCATCCCAGGCGGGGGGGCGTACAATGAGCAGTTCTTC,CASIPGGGAYNEQFF
NA,TRBD1,TRBV7-9,TRBJ2-7,TGTGCCAGCAGCCCGATACCGGGACAGGGGACGATCTACGAGCAGTACTTC,CASSPIPGQGTIYEQYF
NA,NA,TRBV30,TRBJ1-1,TGTGCCTGGAGCCCCAGGGGCCGTGGGGTCACTGAAGCTTTCTTT,CAWSPRGRGVTEAFF
NA,NA,TRBV30,TRBJ1-2,TGTGCCCACGTTAAAGGACAGCGCTATGGCTACACCTTC,CAHVKGQRYGYTF
NA,NA,TRBV27,TRBJ1-2,TGTGCCAGCAAAGGAAGCAGGGCTAACTATGGCTACACCTTC,CASKGSRANYGYTF
few,TRBD2,TRBV7-8,TRBJ2-7,TGTGCCAGCAGCATAAGAGCGGGGGCCGGCTCCTACGAGCAGTACTTC,CASSIRAGAGSYEQYF
NA,TRBD2,TRBV6-2/TRBV6-3,TRBJ2-1,TGTGCCAGCAGTTACATCGGCATCCGGGGGACTAGCGGGAGAATGCTCAATGAGCAGTTCTTC,CASSYIGIRGTSGRMLNEQFF
once,NA,TRBV23-1,TRBJ1-5,TGCGCCAGCAGTGGAGCGTATAGCAATCAGCCCCAGCATTTT,CASSGAYSNQPQHF
NA,NA,TRBV9,TRBJ1-1,TGTGCCAGCAGCGTAGGTTACAGGGAGAGCACTGAAGCTTTCTTT,CASSVGYRESTEAFF
NA,TRBD2,TRBV7-2,TRBJ2-7,TGTGCCAGCACCTTTAGCGGGGGGTCCTACGAGCAGTACTTC,CASTFSGGSYEQYF
NA,TRBD1,TRBV19,TRBJ1-1,TGTGCCAGTAGGATCGACAGGGAAGGGGAGGCTTTCTTT,CASRIDREGEAFF
NA,NA,TRBV10-2,TRBJ1-5,TGCGCCAGCAGTGAGACAGCCAACTATCAGCCCCAGCATTTT,CASSETANYQPQHF
NA,TRBD2,TRBV5-1,TRBJ2-1,TGCGCCAGCAGCTTGACGCTAGCGGGCTCCTACAATGAGCAGTTCTTC,CASSLTLAGSYNEQFF
NA,NA,TRBV7-2,TRBJ1-2,TGTGCCAGCAGCTTAGCGCAGGGCGGCTTTGGCTACACCTTC,CASSLAQGGFGYTF
once,NA,TRBV7-9,TRBJ2-1,TGTGCCAGCAGCCAGACAGTAAGGGTTGAGCAGTTCTTC,CASSQTVRVEQFF